The sample holds a few counts of the clone carrying this T cell receptor beta chain. Its specificity is unknown. Trimming took 6 bases from V and 4 from J, leaving 15 bases between them. The CDR3 length is 14 residues. CDR1 is MNHNY, CDR2 SVGAGI, per germline (reference sequence). TCRdb used MiXCR to reprocess the 5' RACE reads, holding one entry per CDR3 protein. The table lists approximately 300,000 distinct CDR3 sequences, over 8.5% of them singletons. The entry originates in a study of T cells after yellow fever vaccination. Study-level points and caveats: When the response was secondary, it was weaker but reached its peak faster, day 5 versus 15.

V gene TRBV6-6 combines with J gene TRBJ1-1; no clear D gene. The sample here was CD4+ T cells sorted from PBMCs, taken 45 days after the yellow fever booster vaccination. The sequence came from a man younger than 35 who received the YFV17D yellow fever vaccine. The CDR3 DNA reads TGTGCCAGCAGCTGGGCAGGAGAGGCCACTGAAGCTTTCTTT. Protein: CASSWAGEATEAFF.